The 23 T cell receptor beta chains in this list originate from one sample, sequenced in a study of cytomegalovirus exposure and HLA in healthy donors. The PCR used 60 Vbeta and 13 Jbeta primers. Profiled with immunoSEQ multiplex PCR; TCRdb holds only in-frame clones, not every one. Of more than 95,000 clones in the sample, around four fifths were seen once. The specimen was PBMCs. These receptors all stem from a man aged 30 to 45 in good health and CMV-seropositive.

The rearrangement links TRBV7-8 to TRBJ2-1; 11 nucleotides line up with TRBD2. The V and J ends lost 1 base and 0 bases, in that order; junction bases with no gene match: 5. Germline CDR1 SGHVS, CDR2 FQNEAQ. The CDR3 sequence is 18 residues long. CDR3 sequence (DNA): TGTGCCAGCAGCTTAGGACTAGCGGGGCCAAGCTCCTACAATGAGCAGTTCTTC. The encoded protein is CASSLGLAGPSSYNEQFF.

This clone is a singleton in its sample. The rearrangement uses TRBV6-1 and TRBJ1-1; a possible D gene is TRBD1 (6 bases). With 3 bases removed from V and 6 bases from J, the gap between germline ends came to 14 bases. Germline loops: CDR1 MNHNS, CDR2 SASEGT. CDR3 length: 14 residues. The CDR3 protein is CASSDLGGRSEAFF. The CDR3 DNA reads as TGTGCCAGCAGTGATTTAGGGGGACGGTCTGAAGCTTTCTTT.

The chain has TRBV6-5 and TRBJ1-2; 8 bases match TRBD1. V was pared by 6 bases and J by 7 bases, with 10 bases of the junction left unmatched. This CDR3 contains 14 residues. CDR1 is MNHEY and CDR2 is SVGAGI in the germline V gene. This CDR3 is CASRTPSGQGGYTF. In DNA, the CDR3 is TGTGCCAGCAGAACTCCCTCAGGACAGGGTGGCTACACCTTC.

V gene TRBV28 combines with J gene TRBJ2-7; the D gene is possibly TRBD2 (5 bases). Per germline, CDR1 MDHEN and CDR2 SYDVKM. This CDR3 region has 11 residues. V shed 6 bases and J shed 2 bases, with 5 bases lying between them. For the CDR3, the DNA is TGTGCCAGCAGAGCGGCCTACGAGCAGTACTTC. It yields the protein CASRAAYEQYF. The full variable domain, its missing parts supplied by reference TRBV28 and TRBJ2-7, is DVKVTQSSRYLVKRTGEKVFLECVQDMDHENMFWYRQDPGLGLRLIYFSYDVKMKEKGDIPEGYSVSREKKERFSLILESASTNQTSMYLCASRAAYEQYFGPGTRLTVT.

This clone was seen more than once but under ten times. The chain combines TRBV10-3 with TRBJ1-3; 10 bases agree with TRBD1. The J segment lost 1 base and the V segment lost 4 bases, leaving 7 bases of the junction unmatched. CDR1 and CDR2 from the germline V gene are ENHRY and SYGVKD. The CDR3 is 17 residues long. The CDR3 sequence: CAISVRGQGQSGNTIYF. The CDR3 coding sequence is TGTGCCATCAGTGTTAGGGGACAGGGGCAATCTGGAAACACCATATATTTT.

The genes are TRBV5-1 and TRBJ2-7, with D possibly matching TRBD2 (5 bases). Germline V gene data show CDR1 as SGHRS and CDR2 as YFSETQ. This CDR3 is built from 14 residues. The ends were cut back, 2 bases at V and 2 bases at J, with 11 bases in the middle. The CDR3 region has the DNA TGCGCCAGCAGCTTTTCGGACGGGACCTACGAGCAGTACTTC. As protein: CASSFSDGTYEQYF.

The CDR3, as DNA: TGCGCCAGCAGCCAAGTGGGGGGGGCAGGGCAGCCCCAGCATTTT. Encoded protein: CASSQVGGAGQPQHF. The chain uses TRBV4-3 and TRBJ1-5; perhaps TRBD1 as D (6 bases). V was trimmed by 1 base and J by 7 bases, leaving 14 bases between them. This CDR3 has 15 amino acids. CDR1 and CDR2 from the germline V gene are LGHNA and YSLEER.

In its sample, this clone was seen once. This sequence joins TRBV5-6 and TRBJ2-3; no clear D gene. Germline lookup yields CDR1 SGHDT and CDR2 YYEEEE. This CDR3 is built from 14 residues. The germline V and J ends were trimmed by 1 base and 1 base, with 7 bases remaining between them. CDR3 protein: CASSLFPGTDTQYF. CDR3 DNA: TGTGCCAGCAGCTTGTTCCCAGGCACAGATACGCAGTATTTT.

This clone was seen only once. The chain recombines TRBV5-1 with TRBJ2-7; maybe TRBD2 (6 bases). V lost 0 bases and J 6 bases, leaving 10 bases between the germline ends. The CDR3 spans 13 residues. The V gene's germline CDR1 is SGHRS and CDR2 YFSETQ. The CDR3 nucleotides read TGCGCCAGCAGCTTGGCACTAGCTGGCGAGCAGTACTTC. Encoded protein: CASSLALAGEQYF.

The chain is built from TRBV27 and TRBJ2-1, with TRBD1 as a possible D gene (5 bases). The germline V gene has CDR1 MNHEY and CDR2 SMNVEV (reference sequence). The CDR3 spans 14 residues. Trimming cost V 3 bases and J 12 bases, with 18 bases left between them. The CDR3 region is CASSFGKLGHLQFF. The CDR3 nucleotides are TGTGCCAGCAGTTTTGGGAAGTTGGGGCATCTGCAGTTCTTC.

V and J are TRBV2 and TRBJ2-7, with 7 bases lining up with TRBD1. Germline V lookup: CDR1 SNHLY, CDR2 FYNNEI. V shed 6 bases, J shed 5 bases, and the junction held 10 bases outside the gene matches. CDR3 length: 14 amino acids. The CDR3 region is CASRTQTGSHEQYF. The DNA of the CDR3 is TGTGCCAGCAGAACCCAGACAGGGTCCCACGAGCAGTACTTC.

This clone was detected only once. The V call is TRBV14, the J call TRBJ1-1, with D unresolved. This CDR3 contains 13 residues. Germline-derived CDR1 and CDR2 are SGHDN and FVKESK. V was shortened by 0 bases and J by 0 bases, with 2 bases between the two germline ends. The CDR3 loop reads CASSQDMNTEAFF. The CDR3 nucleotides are TGTGCCAGCAGCCAAGACATGAACACTGAAGCTTTCTTT. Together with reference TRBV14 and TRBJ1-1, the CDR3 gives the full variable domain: EAGVTQFPSHSVIEKGQTVTLRCDPISGHDNLYWYRRVMGKEIKFLLHFVKESKQDESGMPNNRFLAERTGGTYSTLKVQPAELEDSGVYFCASSQDMNTEAFFGQGTRLTVV.

CDR3 in DNA: TGTGCCAGCAGTCCTCTCGGGAGGAAGAGCACAGATACGCAGTATTTT. Its translation: CASSPLGRKSTDTQYF. The chain combines TRBV6-6 with TRBJ2-3, with TRBD2 matching 7 bases. The CDR3 runs 16 residues. Germline V gene sequence: CDR1 MNHNY, CDR2 SVGAGI (reference sequence). V lost 5 bases and J lost 0; bases outside the gene matches: 8.

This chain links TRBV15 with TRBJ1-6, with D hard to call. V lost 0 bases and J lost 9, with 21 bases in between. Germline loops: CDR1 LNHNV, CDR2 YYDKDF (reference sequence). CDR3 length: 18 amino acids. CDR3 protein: CATSRDLLASKGGSPLHF. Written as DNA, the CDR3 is TGTGCCACCAGCAGAGATTTATTAGCAAGTAAAGGTGGTTCACCCCTCCACTTT.

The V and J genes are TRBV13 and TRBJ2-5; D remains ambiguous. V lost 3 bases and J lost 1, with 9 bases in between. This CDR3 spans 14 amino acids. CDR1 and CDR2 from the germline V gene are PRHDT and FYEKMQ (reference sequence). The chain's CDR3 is CASSFPRVQETQYF. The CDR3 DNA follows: TGTGCCAGCAGCTTCCCCCGGGTCCAAGAGACCCAGTACTTC.

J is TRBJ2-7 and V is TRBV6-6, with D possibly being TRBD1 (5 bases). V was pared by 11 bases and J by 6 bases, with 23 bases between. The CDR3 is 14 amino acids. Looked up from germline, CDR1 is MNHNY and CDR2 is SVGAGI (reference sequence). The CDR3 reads CASCGALGVCEQYF. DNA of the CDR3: TGTGCCTCATGCGGAGCCTTAGGGGTGTGCGAGCAGTACTTC.

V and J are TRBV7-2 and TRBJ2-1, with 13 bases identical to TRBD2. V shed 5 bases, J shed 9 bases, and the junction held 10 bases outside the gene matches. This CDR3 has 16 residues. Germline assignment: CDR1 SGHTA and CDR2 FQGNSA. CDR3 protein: CASSHRTSGSSVEQFF. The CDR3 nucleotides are TGTGCCAGCAGCCACCGGACTAGCGGGAGTTCGGTTGAGCAGTTCTTC. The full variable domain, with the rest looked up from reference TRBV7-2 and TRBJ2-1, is GAGVSQSPSNKVTEKGKDVELRCDPISGHTALYWYRQSLGQGLEFLIYFQGNSAPDKSGLPSDRFSAERTGGSVSTLTIQRTQQEDSAVYLCASSHRTSGSSVEQFFGPGTRLTVL.

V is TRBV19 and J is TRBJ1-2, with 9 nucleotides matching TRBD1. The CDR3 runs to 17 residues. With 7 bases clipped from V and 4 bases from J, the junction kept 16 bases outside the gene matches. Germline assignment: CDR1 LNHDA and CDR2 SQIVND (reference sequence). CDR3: CASTPGDREIPVYGYTF. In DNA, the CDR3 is TGTGCCAGTACTCCTGGGGACAGGGAAATCCCCGTCTATGGCTACACCTTC.

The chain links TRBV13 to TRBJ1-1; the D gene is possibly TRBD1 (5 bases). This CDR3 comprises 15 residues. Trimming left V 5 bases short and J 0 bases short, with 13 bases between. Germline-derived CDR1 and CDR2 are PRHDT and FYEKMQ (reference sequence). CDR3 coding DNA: TGTGCCAGCAGCCTCCAGGGAGGGTTGAACACTGAAGCTTTCTTT. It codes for CASSLQGGLNTEAFF.

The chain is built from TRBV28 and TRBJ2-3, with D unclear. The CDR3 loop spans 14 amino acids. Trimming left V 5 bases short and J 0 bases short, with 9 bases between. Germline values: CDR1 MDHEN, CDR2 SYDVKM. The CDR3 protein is CASSRERSTDTQYF. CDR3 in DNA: TGTGCCAGCAGTCGAGAACGAAGCACAGATACGCAGTATTTT.

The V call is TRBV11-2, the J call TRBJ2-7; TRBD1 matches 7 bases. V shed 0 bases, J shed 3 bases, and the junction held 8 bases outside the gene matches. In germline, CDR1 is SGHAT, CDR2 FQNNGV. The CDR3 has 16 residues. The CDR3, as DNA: TGTGCCAGCAGCTTAGATGGGGCAGGGGGTGACTACGAGCAGTACTTC. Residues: CASSLDGAGGDYEQYF.

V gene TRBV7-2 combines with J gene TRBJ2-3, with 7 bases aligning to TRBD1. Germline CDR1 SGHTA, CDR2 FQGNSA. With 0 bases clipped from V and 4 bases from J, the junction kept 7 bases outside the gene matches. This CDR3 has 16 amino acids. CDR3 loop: CASSLAPNQGADTQYF. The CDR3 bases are TGTGCCAGCAGCTTAGCACCGAATCAGGGGGCAGATACGCAGTATTTT. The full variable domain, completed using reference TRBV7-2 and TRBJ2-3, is GAGVSQSPSNKVTEKGKDVELRCDPISGHTALYWYRQSLGQGLEFLIYFQGNSAPDKSGLPSDRFSAERTGGSVSTLTIQRTQQEDSAVYLCASSLAPNQGADTQYFGPGTRLTVL.

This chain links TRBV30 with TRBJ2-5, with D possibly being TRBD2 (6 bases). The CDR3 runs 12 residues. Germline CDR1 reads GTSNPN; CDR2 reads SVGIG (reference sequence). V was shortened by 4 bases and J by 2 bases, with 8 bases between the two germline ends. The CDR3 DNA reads TGTGCCTGGACCGCGGGGCAAGAGACCCAGTACTTC. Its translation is CAWTAGQETQYF. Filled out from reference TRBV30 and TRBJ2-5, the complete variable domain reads SQTIHQWPATLVQPVGSPLSLECTVEGTSNPNLYWYRQAAGRGLQLLFYSVGIGQISSEVPQNLSASRPQDRQFILSSKKLLLSDSGFYLCAWTAGQETQYFGPGTRLLVL.